The clone carrying this T cell receptor (beta chain) was counted a single time. This sample is part of a study of shared clonotypes between healthy human individuals. Only in-frame clones appear in the TCRdb table, and some are missing; sequencing was by immunoSEQ multiplex PCR. The table has about 1 million clones, more than 60% seen once. Sequenced: memory CD4+ T cells sorted from blood. Subset indicated: CD45RA-negative fraction. This TCR was sampled from a man aged 18 to 30 in good health.

The CDR3 loop reads CASSYPTSLGEQYF. CDR3 in DNA: TGTGCCAGCAGTTACCCCACCTCTTTGGGGGAGCAGTACTTC. This chain joins TRBV6-5 and TRBJ2-7; D is undetermined. The CDR3 contains 14 residues. Germline CDR1 is MNHEY and CDR2 is SVGAGI. The V gene lost 2 bases and the J gene lost 7 bases, with 15 bases spanning the gap.